Listed below are T cell receptor beta chains from one sample, sequenced in a study of regulatory T cells in long-lasting Graves disease. TCRdb re-called the multiplex PCR reads through MiXCR, storing one row per CDR3 protein. The repertoire consists of 350,000 to 450,000 distinct CDR3 sequences, with about 15% occurring once and the leading ten covering about 8.2%. This sample also belongs to another study, concerning T cells in Graves' hyperthyroidism and ophthalmopathy.

Sample: peripheral blood mononuclear cells (PBMCs), taken at new diagnosis, from a patient treated with antithyroid drugs. These receptors all come from a woman in her thirties or forties with Graves disease. CDR3s include the opening cysteine and the closing phenylalanine or tryptophan. D genes are given only for firm matches. Only some rows state a clone size, as once, few, many or a class for expanded clones.

>TRBD1|TRBV29-1|.|TRBJ2-3
TGCAGCGTAATTCCGGGACAGGGGGCAACAGATACGCAGTATTTT
CSVIPGQGATDTQYF
>.|TRBV27|.|TRBJ1-5
TGTGCCAGCAGTTCATACGGGGGCGCGGGCAATCAGCCCCAGCATTTT
CASSSYGGAGNQPQHF
>TRBD1|TRBV28|many|TRBJ1-6
TGTGCCAGCAGAGGACAGGGGGCGAAGAATTCACCCCTCCACTTT
CASRGQGAKNSPLHF
>TRBD1|TRBV20-1|many|TRBJ2-3
TGCAGTGCTAGAGATGGGCAGGGGGACACAGATACGCAGTATTTT
CSARDGQGDTDTQYF
>TRBD2|TRBV9|many|TRBJ2-2
TGTGCCAGCAGCGGGAGATCCGGGACTAGCGGGAGCTCTTCGAACACCGGGGAGCTGTTTTTT
CASSGRSGTSGSSSNTGELFF
>TRBD2|TRBV11-3|many|TRBJ2-7
TGTGCCAGCAGCTCCCCGGAGGGAAAACTAGCGAGCACCTACGAGCAGTACTTC
CASSSPEGKLASTYEQYF
>TRBD2|TRBV28|many|TRBJ2-1
TGTGCTGCGGGCCGGACTAGCGGGCGCTACAATGAGCAGTTCTTC
CAAGRTSGRYNEQFF
>TRBD2|TRBV28|many|TRBJ2-1
TGTGCCAGCCCTCCACCCTTTACTAGCGGGTTTACCTACAATGAGCAGTTCTTC
CASPPPFTSGFTYNEQFF
>TRBD2|TRBV11-2|many|TRBJ2-4
TGTGCCAGCAGCCCCGGACTAGCGGACCTAGGGGAAAACATTCAGTACTTC
CASSPGLADLGENIQYF
>TRBD2|TRBV7-2|.|TRBJ2-2
TGTGCCAGCACCTTTGAGGGACTAGCGGGAGGGGGGGAGCTGTTTTTT
CASTFEGLAGGGELFF
>.|TRBV7-9|.|TRBJ2-7
TGTGCCAGCTCAGGCCGGGGGAAATCCTACGAGCAGTACTTC
CASSGRGKSYEQYF
>TRBD2|TRBV6-2/TRBV6-3|many|TRBJ2-1
TGTGCCAGCAGTTACGAACTAGCGGGAGTACGCAATGAGCAGTTCTTC
CASSYELAGVRNEQFF
>TRBD2|TRBV7-8|.|TRBJ2-7
TGTGCCAGCAGCTTAGAAGTGGTAGCGGGCAGAGACAATGAGCAGTACTTC
CASSLEVVAGRDNEQYF
>.|TRBV10-3|.|TRBJ2-1
TGTGCCATCAGTGAGGCAGGGAAAAATGAGCAGTTCTTC
CAISEAGKNEQFF
>.|TRBV7-6|many|TRBJ2-5
TGTGCCAGCAGCTCCGATCAGGTGGATTTGGAGACCCAGTACTTC
CASSSDQVDLETQYF
>.|TRBV12-3/TRBV12-4|many|TRBJ2-1
TGTGCCAGCAGTTCTGCGGGTAACTACAATGAGCAGTTCTTC
CASSSAGNYNEQFF
>TRBD1|TRBV20-1|.|TRBJ2-7
TGCAGTGCTGGTTTTGGGACAGGGTCCTACGAGCAGTACTTC
CSAGFGTGSYEQYF
>.|TRBV19|.|TRBJ2-1
TGTGCCAGTAGTCGAACGGTGAGCTCCTACAATGAGCAGTTCTTC
CASSRTVSSYNEQFF
>TRBD2|TRBV20-1|few|TRBJ2-1
TGCAGTGCTAGAGATCCGGCTAGCGGGAGGGATAATAATGAGCAGTTCTTC
CSARDPASGRDNNEQFF
>TRBD1|TRBV4-1|.|TRBJ1-5
TGCGCCAGCAGCCAAGGACCGGGACAGGTGAATCAGCCCCAGCATTTT
CASSQGPGQVNQPQHF
>TRBD1|TRBV30|.|TRBJ2-3
TGTGCCGCGAGCAGGGGGATGACAGATACGCAGTATTTT
CAASRGMTDTQYF
>TRBD2|TRBV13|few|TRBJ2-5
TGTGCCAGCAGCTTAGTTCGGGAGGGCACCCAAGAGACCCAGTACTTC
CASSLVREGTQETQYF
>.|TRBV27|many|TRBJ1-1
TGTGCCAGCAGTTTGACCCCCCCTGGAGGCACTGAAGCTTTCTTT
CASSLTPPGGTEAFF
>.|TRBV5-1|many|TRBJ2-2
TGCGCCAGCAGCCAGGACACGAACACCGGGGAGCTGTTTTTT
CASSQDTNTGELFF
>.|TRBV20-1|few|TRBJ1-2
TGCAGTGCCAACCCAAGGGTAAACTATGGCTACACCTTC
CSANPRVNYGYTF
>.|TRBV12-3/TRBV12-4|many|TRBJ2-3
TGTGCCAGCAGTCAAACAGGGAGCGGGGCAGATACGCAGTATTTT
CASSQTGSGADTQYF
>.|TRBV6-1|.|TRBJ2-5
TGTGCCAGCAGTGTGACGGGTCTCCAAGAGACCCAGTACTTC
CASSVTGLQETQYF
>TRBD2|TRBV12-3/TRBV12-4|many|TRBJ2-1
TGTGCCAGCAGCCCTCGGACTAGCGGGAGTGTAGAGCAGTTCTTC
CASSPRTSGSVEQFF
>TRBD1|TRBV4-1|.|TRBJ1-6
TGCGCCAGCAGCCAACCGGGACAGGGTTATTCACCCCTCCACTTT
CASSQPGQGYSPLHF
>.|TRBV12-3/TRBV12-4|many|TRBJ2-7
TGTGCCAGCAGCTCCGGGCCTGACGAGCAGTACTTC
CASSSGPDEQYF
>TRBD1|TRBV12-3/TRBV12-4|many|TRBJ2-4
TGTGCCAGCAGTCCAATCCAGGGACAGTCTCCAGACTTC
CASSPIQGQSPDF
>TRBD2|TRBV7-3|many|TRBJ2-3
TGTGCCAGCAGCCCCCGGGGGGGATTAAGCACAGATACGCAGTATTTT
CASSPRGGLSTDTQYF
>.|TRBV4-1|many|TRBJ2-3
TGCGCCAGCAGCCCCCGGGCCGACGGTGCAGATACGCAGTATTTT
CASSPRADGADTQYF
>TRBD2|TRBV24-1|many|TRBJ2-1
TGTGCCACCAGTGATTTATGGGCGGGAGCAGGGAATGAGCAGTTCTTC
CATSDLWAGAGNEQFF
>.|TRBV15|many|TRBJ1-3
TGTGCCACCAGCAGAGATAGGATCTCTGGAAACACCATATATTTT
CATSRDRISGNTIYF
>.|TRBV6-2/TRBV6-3|many|TRBJ2-7
TGTGCCAGCAGTTACTCGGGGGGAGCGAACTACGAGCAGTACTTC
CASSYSGGANYEQYF
>.|TRBV14|few|TRBJ2-7
TGTGCCAGCAGCACTAGGGCGGACGAGCAGTACTTC
CASSTRADEQYF
>TRBD1|TRBV27|many|TRBJ1-2
TGTGCCAGCAGCCCCGACAGGGGTTACTATGGCTACACCTTC
CASSPDRGYYGYTF
>.|TRBV10-3|many|TRBJ1-2
TGTGCCATCAGTGCCCCGGGGCAGGGGAATGGCTACACCTTC
CAISAPGQGNGYTF
>.|TRBV11-2|many|TRBJ2-4
TGTGCCAGCAGCTTACTGGTGGGTAGCGGCAACATTCAGTACTTC
CASSLLVGSGNIQYF